Presented here are 25 T cell receptor beta chains from one specimen sequenced in a study of cytomegalovirus exposure and HLA in healthy donors. PCR used 60 Vbeta primers and 13 Jbeta primers. Generated by immunoSEQ multiplex PCR, the TCRdb table keeps only in-frame clones and is missing some. This sample has approximately 88,000 clones; 64% occur once, and the top ten carry approximately 3%. Sequenced: PBMCs. These receptors all stem from a man aged 60 to 75 in good health and CMV-seronegative.

The V call is TRBV29-1, the J call TRBJ1-2; D call uncertain. Trimming removed 4 bases from V and 1 base from J, with 10 bases in between. The V gene's germline CDR1 is SQVTM and CDR2 ANQGSEA. The CDR3 is made up of 13 amino acids. The CDR3 reads CSVGPGDNYGYTF. The DNA for the CDR3 is TGCAGCGTTGGCCCCGGGGATAACTATGGCTACACCTTC.

This chain connects TRBV5-1 to TRBJ2-6; a possible D gene is TRBD2 (5 bases). CDR3 length: 16 amino acids. V was trimmed by 0 bases and J by 4 bases, leaving 11 bases between them. CDR1 is SGHRS and CDR2 is YFSETQ in the germline V gene. CDR3 sequence reads: CASSLDPGSGANVLTF. The CDR3 DNA reads as TGCGCCAGCAGCTTGGATCCGGGGTCCGGGGCCAACGTCCTGACTTTC.

The chain uses TRBV30 and TRBJ2-7; D not certain. Germline V gene data show CDR1 as GTSNPN and CDR2 as SVGIG (reference sequence). The CDR3 is 15 residues long. Trimming took off 1 base at V and 0 bases at J, with 13 bases between the two ends. The DNA for the CDR3 is TGTGCCTGGAGTGACTCGTCCCTGAGCTCCTACGAGCAGTACTTC. Translating it yields CAWSDSSLSSYEQYF. Based on the CDR3 plus reference TRBV30 and TRBJ2-7, the full variable domain is SQTIHQWPATLVQPVGSPLSLECTVEGTSNPNLYWYRQAAGRGLQLLFYSVGIGQISSEVPQNLSASRPQDRQFILSSKKLLLSDSGFYLCAWSDSSLSSYEQYFGPGTRLTVT.

This clone showed up just once. V is TRBV5-1 and J is TRBJ2-2; 8 bases match TRBD2. J was trimmed by 7 bases and V by 4 bases; bases with no gene match: 6. The germline gives CDR1 SGHRS, CDR2 YFSETQ. The CDR3 is 14 residues long. The CDR3 region has the DNA TGCGCCAGCAGCATGACTAGCGTGGGCGGGGAGCTGTTTTTT. Translated, it gives CASSMTSVGGELFF.

This rearrangement joins TRBV28 to TRBJ1-2, with D perhaps matching TRBD1 (6 bases). Looked up from germline, CDR1 is MDHEN and CDR2 is SYDVKM. Trimming took off 4 bases at V and 6 bases at J, with 12 bases between the two ends. The CDR3 is 13 amino acids. The CDR3 DNA is TGTGCCAGCAGTTCCGGGACACCTGATGGCTACACCTTC. Translation: CASSSGTPDGYTF.

V and J are TRBV9 and TRBJ2-1; D remains ambiguous. V dropped 6 bases and J dropped 0 bases, with 13 bases sitting between them. Germline CDR1 is SGDLS and CDR2 is YYNGEE. CDR3 length equals 15 residues. The CDR3 coding sequence is TGTGCCAGCACCCGAGTTGCGGACTCCTACAATGAGCAGTTCTTC. Translation: CASTRVADSYNEQFF.

This sequence joins TRBV21-1 and TRBJ2-7; the listed D gene, TRBD2, was not tested against the DNA. TRBV21-1 is termed a pseudogene. This CDR3 contains 16 residues. CDR3 sequence (DNA): TGTGCCAGCAGCAAAGAGGGGGGGGCGGAGGACTACGAGCAGTACTTC. Translated, it gives CASSKEGGAEDYEQYF.

This clone was counted a few times. The rearrangement joins TRBV1 to TRBJ2-5; TRBD2, the D gene given by the table, was not confirmed from the DNA. TRBV1 corresponds to a pseudogene. The CDR3 has 14 residues. CDR3 in amino acids: CTTYYRTSVVARYF. For the CDR3, the DNA is TGCACCACCTATTATAGGACTAGCGTCGTCGCTCGGTACTTC.

The chain links TRBV5-6 to TRBJ2-5, with 14 positions matching TRBD2. The CDR3 length is 16 residues. Germline lookup yields CDR1 SGHDT and CDR2 YYEEEE. The V segment lost 4 bases and the J segment 5 bases; nucleotides outside the gene matches: 7. CDR3 bases: TGTGCCAGCAGCCTTACTAGGACTAGCGGGGGGGAGACCCAGTACTTC. Translated, it gives CASSLTRTSGGETQYF.

This clone has a handful of counts. This sequence joins TRBV5-1 and TRBJ2-3, with 7 bases identical to TRBD1. V lost 1 base and J lost 1; bases outside the gene matches: 3. In germline, CDR1 is SGHRS, CDR2 YFSETQ. This CDR3 region has 15 residues. CDR3 in amino acids: CASSLLGQGTDTQYF. Written as DNA, the CDR3 is TGCGCCAGCAGCTTGCTTGGACAGGGCACAGATACGCAGTATTTT.

This chain joins TRBV6-5 and TRBJ2-7; 9 bases agree with TRBD1. The CDR3 is 14 residues long. From germline, CDR1 is MNHEY and CDR2 SVGAGI. The V segment lost 6 bases and the J segment 6 bases; nucleotides outside the gene matches: 9. CDR3 amino acids: CASRGRDRAGEQYF. CDR3 DNA sequence: TGTGCCAGCAGAGGTAGGGACAGGGCGGGCGAGCAGTACTTC.

The genes are TRBV5-4 and TRBJ1-1; unclear D gene. The CDR3 is made up of 14 amino acids. V dropped 2 bases and J dropped 1 base, with 9 bases sitting between them. Germline V lookup: CDR1 SGHNT, CDR2 YYREEE (reference sequence). The CDR3, as DNA: TGTGCCAGCAGCTTCCAACTCCCGAACACTGAAGCTTTCTTT. Its translation: CASSFQLPNTEAFF.

The J gene is TRBJ2-1, the V gene TRBV29-1, with D unresolved. The germline gives CDR1 SQVTM, CDR2 ANQGSEA. The CDR3 totals 14 residues. Trimming pared 1 base from V and 2 bases from J, leaving 9 bases between. The CDR3 protein is CSVEVADTYNEQFF. The DNA for the CDR3 is TGCAGCGTTGAAGTGGCAGATACCTACAATGAGCAGTTCTTC.

This clone showed up just a few times. This sequence joins TRBV6-4 and TRBJ2-1, with 13 nucleotides matching TRBD2. Germline loops: CDR1 MRHNA, CDR2 SNTAGT. The CDR3 runs 15 residues. V dropped 5 bases and J dropped 8; count of bases not matched to a gene: 6. CDR3 region: CASSRTSGRGDEQFF. The CDR3 nucleotides read TGTGCCAGCAGTAGGACTAGCGGGAGAGGGGATGAGCAGTTCTTC.

V gene TRBV7-6 combines with J gene TRBJ2-7, with 7 positions matching TRBD1. J was trimmed by 5 bases and V by 1 base; bases with no gene match: 8. The CDR3 consists of 15 residues. The germline gives CDR1 SGHVS, CDR2 FNYEAQ. The CDR3 loop is CASSLDEGALHEQYF. DNA of the CDR3: TGTGCCAGCAGCTTAGATGAGGGGGCTTTGCACGAGCAGTACTTC.

The CDR3 DNA follows: TGTGCCAGGGACCGGAGCAGGGCGGCGGGGGGAAACACCATATATTTT. This codes for CARDRSRAAGGNTIYF. This chain uses TRBV7-4 with TRBJ1-3; the D gene is possibly TRBD1 (5 bases). The CDR3 spans 16 residues. Germline CDR1 is SGHVT and CDR2 is SQSDAQ. The ends were cut back, 9 bases at V and 4 bases at J, with 22 bases in the middle.

The chain employs TRBV5-1 and TRBJ1-2; no reliable D call. The CDR3 has 14 amino acids. Trimming removed 4 bases from V and 4 bases from J, with 14 bases in between. Per the germline V gene, CDR1 is SGHRS and CDR2 is YFSETQ. Written as DNA, the CDR3 is TGCGCCAGCAGCCTTGCGGCAGACCCCTATGGCTACACCTTC. Translating gives CASSLAADPYGYTF.

In its sample, this clone was seen once. The chain uses TRBV5-1 and TRBJ2-2; 14 bases map to TRBD2. CDR1 and CDR2 (germline): SGHRS, YFSETQ. Trimming took 4 bases from V and 4 from J; bases not matched to a gene: 18. The CDR3 is 21 residues long. CDR3 in DNA: TGCGCCAGCAGCCCCCGTCCCTGGCGGGGACTAGCGGGAGAACTCACCGGGGAGCTGTTTTTT. Its protein product is CASSPRPWRGLAGELTGELFF.

CDR3 loop: CASREGGGARETQYF. In DNA form, the CDR3 reads TGTGCCAGCAGGGAGGGAGGGGGGGCCCGGGAGACCCAGTACTTC. The chain recombines TRBV6-1 with TRBJ2-5; TRBD2 might be the D (7 bases). Trimming removed 6 bases from V and 5 bases from J, with 19 bases in between. The CDR3 is made up of 15 amino acids. Germline CDR1 is MNHNS and CDR2 is SASEGT.

The chain uses TRBV5-5 and TRBJ2-7, with D possibly TRBD1 on 6 matching bases. This CDR3 is 12 amino acids long. The germline V gene encodes CDR1 SGHKS and CDR2 YYEKEE (reference sequence). V was clipped by 4 bases and J by 3 bases, with 8 bases between them. CDR3 sequence: CASSKDSYEQYF. In nucleotides, the CDR3 is TGTGCCAGCAGCAAGGACAGCTACGAGCAGTACTTC.

J is TRBJ2-5 and V is TRBV4-1, with TRBD2 matching over 10 bases. The junction had 17 bases not matched to a gene; V was cut back by 0 bases and J by 4 bases. Germline V gene sequence: CDR1 MGHRA, CDR2 YSYEKL. The CDR3 totals 20 residues. CDR3 residues: CASSQEKLASGRAWGETQYF. For the CDR3, the DNA is TGCGCCAGCAGCCAAGAAAAGTTGGCAAGCGGGAGGGCTTGGGGAGAGACCCAGTACTTC.

This clone was observed a few times. In DNA form, the CDR3 reads TGTGCCAGCAGCGAAAAGACGGGAAAGAGAGCTTTCTTT. Residues: CASSEKTGKRAFF. The rearrangement links TRBV5-6 to TRBJ1-1; D gene uncertain. CDR1 and CDR2 (germline): SGHDT, YYEEEE. V lost 4 bases to trimming and J lost 10 bases, with 17 bases between them. There are 13 residues in the CDR3.

The rearrangement links TRBV7-9 to TRBJ1-5; TRBD1 agrees at 9 bases. Germline V gives CDR1 SEHNR, CDR2 FQNEAQ (reference sequence). The V and J ends lost 3 bases and 6 bases, in that order; junction bases with no gene match: 12. The CDR3 is made up of 17 amino acids. The CDR3 is CASSLTSGTGSPQPQHF. Written as DNA, the CDR3 is TGTGCCAGCAGCTTGACCTCCGGGACAGGGTCCCCTCAGCCCCAGCATTTT.

CDR3: CASSLTGVRTEAFF. CDR3 nucleotides: TGTGCCAGCAGCTTGACAGGGGTGCGGACTGAAGCTTTCTTT. This sequence joins TRBV5-4 and TRBJ1-1; 7 bases map to TRBD1. V was pared by 1 base and J by 5 bases, with 5 bases of the junction left unmatched. Germline V gives CDR1 SGHNT, CDR2 YYREEE (reference sequence). There are 14 residues in the CDR3.

This clone occurred once. The chain combines TRBV5-1 with TRBJ2-5; D may be TRBD2 (5 bases). The end of the DNA fits TRBJ2-7 better, so the J call may be wrong. The CDR3 extends over 14 amino acids. CDR1 is SGHRS and CDR2 is YFSETQ in the germline V gene. CDR3 sequence reads: CASSLFSSGSEQYF. The CDR3 DNA sequence: TGCGCCAGCAGCTTGTTTTCTAGTGGGAGCGAGCAGTACTTC.